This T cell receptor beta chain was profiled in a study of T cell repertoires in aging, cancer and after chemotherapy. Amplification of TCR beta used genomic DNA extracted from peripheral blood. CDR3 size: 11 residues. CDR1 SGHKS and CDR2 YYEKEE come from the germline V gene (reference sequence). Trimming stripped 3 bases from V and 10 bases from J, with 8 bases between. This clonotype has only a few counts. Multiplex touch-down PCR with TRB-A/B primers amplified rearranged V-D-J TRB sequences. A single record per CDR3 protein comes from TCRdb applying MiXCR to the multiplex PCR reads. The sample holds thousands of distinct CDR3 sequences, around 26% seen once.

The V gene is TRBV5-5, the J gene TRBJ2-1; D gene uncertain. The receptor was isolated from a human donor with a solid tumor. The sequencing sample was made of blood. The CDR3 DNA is TGTGCCAGCAGCTCTGCTGAAGAGCAGTTCTTC. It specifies CASSSAEEQFF.